These 15 T cell receptor beta chains were all obtained from the same sample, sequenced in a study of response to subunit inactivated influenza vaccine. One entry per CDR3 protein results from TCRdb running MiXCR on the RT-PCR reads. The table lists 500,000 or so distinct CDR3 sequences, roughly 9.8% of them singletons, with approximately 12% in the top ten. The material sequenced was PBMCs from blood, taken 35 to 45 days after vaccination. All receptors derive from a man aged 50 or older who received an inactivated influenza vaccine.

The table lists this clonotype with a few counts. The chain couples TRBV5-1 to TRBJ2-1, with D possibly matching TRBD1 (5 bases). CDR1 is SGHRS and CDR2 is YFSETQ in the germline V gene. With 0 bases removed from V and 3 bases from J, the gap between germline ends came to 10 bases. This CDR3 has 15 amino acids. The CDR3 loop reads CASSLVQGFYNEQFF. The CDR3 DNA follows: TGCGCCAGCAGCTTGGTTCAGGGCTTCTACAATGAGCAGTTCTTC.

This clonotype was observed a few times. CDR3 sequence: CATQTGNPSGRYNEQFF. DNA of the CDR3: TGTGCCACCCAGACAGGGAATCCTAGCGGGCGATACAATGAGCAGTTCTTC. The rearrangement joins TRBV10-3 to TRBJ2-1; perhaps TRBD2 as D (8 bases). The V and J ends lost 10 bases and 4 bases respectively, with 26 bases between them. CDR3 size: 17 residues. Germline V gene sequence: CDR1 ENHRY, CDR2 SYGVKD.

As concerns this clonotype: A read error is possible here, since a much larger clone lies one base away. This rearrangement joins TRBV29-1 to TRBJ1-1, with D unresolved. Looked up from germline, CDR1 is SQVTM and CDR2 is ANQGSEA. The CDR3 length is 12 residues. V was pared by 3 bases and J by 4 bases, with 9 bases between. CDR3 bases: TGCAGCGTTGAGCAGAGGGTCACTGAAGCTTTCTTT. It translates to CSVEQRVTEAFF.

This clonotype was seen ten or more times. CDR3 DNA sequence: TGTGCCAGCAGCGCCTTTTGGATGACAGGGTCGAACACTGAAGCTTTCTTT. This gives the protein CASSAFWMTGSNTEAFF. The chain combines TRBV7-2 with TRBJ1-1; TRBD1 aligns across 7 bases. Germline V gene lookup returns CDR1 SGHTA and CDR2 FQGNSA. The CDR3 contains 17 residues. The trim removed 5 bases at V and 1 base at J, leaving 13 bases unmatched. The variable domain in full, with the rest retrieved from reference TRBV7-2 and TRBJ1-1, is GAGVSQSPSNKVTEKGKDVELRCDPISGHTALYWYRQSLGQGLEFLIYFQGNSAPDKSGLPSDRFSAERTGGSVSTLTIQRTQQEDSAVYLCASSAFWMTGSNTEAFFGQGTRLTVV.

In this sample, this clonotype turned up many times. The chain has TRBV5-1 and TRBJ2-1; D possibly corresponds to TRBD2 (6 bases). Germline V gene sequence: CDR1 SGHRS, CDR2 YFSETQ. The length of the CDR3 is 17 residues. Trimming shortened V by 2 bases and J by 7 bases, and 22 bases separated the two germline ends. The CDR3 protein is CASSLQTGATSGNEQFF. The CDR3 DNA follows: TGCGCCAGCAGCTTACAGACGGGAGCCACCTCCGGTAATGAGCAGTTCTTC.

Comment on this clonotype: An end of the junction does not agree with germline; a read error may underlie this. The DNA of the CDR3 is TGCTGTGCTAGAGATCCCGTGACTAGCGGTGATGGGGATGAGCAGTTCTTC. Protein product: CCARDPVTSGDGDEQFF. The chain recombines TRBV20-1 with TRBJ2-1; 9 positions match TRBD2. This CDR3 region has 17 residues. CDR1 and CDR2 from the germline V gene are DFQATT and SNEGSKA (reference sequence).

This clonotype has ten or more counts. The rearrangement joins TRBV6-1 to TRBJ2-2; D ambiguous. The germline gives CDR1 MNHNS, CDR2 SASEGT. V shed 7 bases and J shed 3 bases, with 6 bases lying between them. This CDR3 is 12 amino acids long. The CDR3 loop is CASIRDTGELFF. The CDR3 coding sequence is TGTGCCAGCATTCGGGACACCGGGGAGCTGTTTTTT.

This clonotype was seen repeatedly, ten times or more. The CDR3 region has the DNA TGTGCCAGCAGTCTGGGACGGGCTTTTAACACCGGGGAGCTGTTTTTT. It is translated as CASSLGRAFNTGELFF. The chain is built from TRBV12-3 or TRBV12-4 and TRBJ2-2; D is tentatively TRBD1 or TRBD2 (5 bases each). The CDR3 consists of 16 residues. Trimming shortened V by 5 bases and J by 2 bases, and 15 bases separated the two germline ends.

This clonotype occurred a few times. The genes are TRBV20-1 and TRBJ1-3, with TRBD1 identical over 9 bases. V lost 6 bases to trimming and J lost 2 bases; unmatched junction nucleotides: 8. The CDR3 is 15 amino acids. Germline V CDR1 and CDR2: DFQATT, SNEGSKA (reference sequence). The CDR3 protein is CSATGQGGPGNTIYF. Here the CDR3 DNA reads TGCAGTGCAACGGGACAGGGTGGACCTGGAAACACCATATATTTT.

The CDR3 is CASSQDGAGGPDEQFF. The CDR3 nucleotides are TGTGCCAGCAGCCAAGATGGGGCGGGAGGGCCCGATGAGCAGTTCTTC. This chain links TRBV3-1 with TRBJ2-1; TRBD2 matches 9 bases. CDR1 is LGHDT and CDR2 is YNNKEL in the germline V gene (reference sequence). This CDR3 is built from 16 residues. V lost 0 bases to trimming and J lost 8 bases; unmatched junction nucleotides: 8.

The rearrangement uses TRBV20-1 and TRBJ2-1; 7 bases line up with TRBD1. There are 13 residues in the CDR3. Germline-derived CDR1 and CDR2 are DFQATT and SNEGSKA (reference sequence). The ends lost 3 bases at V and 1 base at J; junction bases unmatched: 0. Here the CDR3 reads CSARDRSYNEQFF. The CDR3 region has the DNA TGCAGTGCTAGGGACAGGTCCTACAATGAGCAGTTCTTC.

This clonotype turned up a few times. V usage is TRBV20-1 and J usage is TRBJ2-1, with 14 bases matching TRBD2. Germline CDR1 is DFQATT and CDR2 is SNEGSKA (reference sequence). V was clipped by 6 bases and J by 8 bases; unmatched bases: 6. The CDR3 has 14 amino acids. The CDR3 is CSAPTSGRGYEQFF. In DNA, the CDR3 is TGCAGTGCGCCGACTAGCGGGAGGGGGTATGAGCAGTTCTTC.

This clonotype was detected ten times or more. The chain carries TRBV20-1 and TRBJ2-3; D gene uncertain. Between the trimmed V and J ends, which lost 0 bases and 2 bases, there was a span of 9 bases. Germline CDR1 and CDR2: DFQATT and SNEGSKA (reference sequence). The CDR3 has 14 amino acids. This CDR3 is CSARDAVNTDTQYF. The CDR3 coding sequence is TGCAGTGCTAGAGATGCTGTTAACACAGATACGCAGTATTTT.

V gene TRBV10-3 combines with J gene TRBJ2-5, with D unclear. Trimming pared 6 bases from V and 5 bases from J, leaving 13 bases between. The CDR3 has 13 residues. Germline V gene data show CDR1 as ENHRY and CDR2 as SYGVKD. The CDR3, as DNA: TGTGCCATCAGCCCCGGTGGGTTGGAGACCCAGTACTTC. The encoded protein is CAISPGGLETQYF.

There are a few counts of this clonotype. The chain employs TRBV12-3 or TRBV12-4 and TRBJ1-1; no definite D call. V was trimmed by 6 bases and J by 5 bases, leaving 13 bases between them. The CDR3 contains 13 residues. The CDR3 here is CASSGDLGTEAFF. DNA of the CDR3: TGTGCCAGCAGCGGCGACTTGGGAACTGAAGCTTTCTTT.